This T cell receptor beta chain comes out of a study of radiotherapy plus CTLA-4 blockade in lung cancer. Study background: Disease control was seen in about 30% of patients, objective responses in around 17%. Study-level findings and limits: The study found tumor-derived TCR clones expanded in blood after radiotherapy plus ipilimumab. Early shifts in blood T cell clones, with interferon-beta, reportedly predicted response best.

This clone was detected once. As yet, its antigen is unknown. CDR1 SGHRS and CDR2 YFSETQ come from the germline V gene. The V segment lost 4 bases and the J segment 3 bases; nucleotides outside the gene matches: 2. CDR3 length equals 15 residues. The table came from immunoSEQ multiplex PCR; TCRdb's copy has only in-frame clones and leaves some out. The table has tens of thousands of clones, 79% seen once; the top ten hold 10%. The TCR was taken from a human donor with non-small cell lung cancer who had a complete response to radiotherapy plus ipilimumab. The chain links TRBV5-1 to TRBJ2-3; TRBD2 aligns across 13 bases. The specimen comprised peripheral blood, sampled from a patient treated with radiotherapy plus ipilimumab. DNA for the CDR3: TGCGCCAGCAGCCTGGGACTAGCGGGGACAGATACGCAGTATTTT. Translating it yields CASSLGLAGTDTQYF.